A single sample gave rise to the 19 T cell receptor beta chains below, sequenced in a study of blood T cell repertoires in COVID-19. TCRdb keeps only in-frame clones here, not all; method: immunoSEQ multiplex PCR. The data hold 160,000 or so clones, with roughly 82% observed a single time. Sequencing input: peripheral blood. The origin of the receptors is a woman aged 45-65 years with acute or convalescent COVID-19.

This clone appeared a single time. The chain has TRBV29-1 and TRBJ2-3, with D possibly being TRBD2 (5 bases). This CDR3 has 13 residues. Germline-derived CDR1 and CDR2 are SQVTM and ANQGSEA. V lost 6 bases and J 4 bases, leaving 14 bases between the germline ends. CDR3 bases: TGCAGCGTAGAATGGGGAGCAGCAGATACGCAGTATTTT. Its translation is CSVEWGAADTQYF.

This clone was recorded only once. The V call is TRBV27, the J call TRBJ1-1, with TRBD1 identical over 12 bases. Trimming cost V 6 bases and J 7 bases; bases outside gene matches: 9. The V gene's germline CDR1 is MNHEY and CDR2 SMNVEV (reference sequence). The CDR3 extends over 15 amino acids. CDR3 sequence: CASRKPGQGAVEAFF. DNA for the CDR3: TGTGCCAGCAGAAAACCGGGACAGGGGGCGGTTGAAGCTTTCTTT.

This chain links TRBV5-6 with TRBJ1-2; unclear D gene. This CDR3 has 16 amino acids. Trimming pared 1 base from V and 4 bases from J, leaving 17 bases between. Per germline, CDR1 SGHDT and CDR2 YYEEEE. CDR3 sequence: CASSLNAGTMAYGYTF. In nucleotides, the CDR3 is TGTGCCAGCAGCTTGAACGCGGGCACCATGGCCTATGGCTACACCTTC. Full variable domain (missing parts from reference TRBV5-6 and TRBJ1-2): DAGVTQSPTHLIKTRGQQVTLRCSPKSGHDTVSWYQQALGQGPQFIFQYYEEEERQRGNFPDRFSGHQFPNYSSELNVNALLLGDSALYLCASSLNAGTMAYGYTFGSGTRLTVV.

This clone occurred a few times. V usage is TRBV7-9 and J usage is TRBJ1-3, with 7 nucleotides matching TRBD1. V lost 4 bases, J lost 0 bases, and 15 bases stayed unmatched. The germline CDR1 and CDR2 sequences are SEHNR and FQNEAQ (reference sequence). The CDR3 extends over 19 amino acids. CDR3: CASSSRLLRQGPSGNTIYF. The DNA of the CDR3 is TGTGCCAGCAGCTCCCGCCTCCTAAGACAGGGCCCCTCTGGAAACACCATATATTTT.

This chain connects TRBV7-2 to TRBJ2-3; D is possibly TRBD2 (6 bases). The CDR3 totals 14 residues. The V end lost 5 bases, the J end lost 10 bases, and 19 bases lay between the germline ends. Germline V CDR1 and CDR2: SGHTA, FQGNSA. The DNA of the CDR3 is TGTGCCAGCAGCCAGGGACTGCTTACGGGGGCGCAGTATTTT. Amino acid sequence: CASSQGLLTGAQYF.

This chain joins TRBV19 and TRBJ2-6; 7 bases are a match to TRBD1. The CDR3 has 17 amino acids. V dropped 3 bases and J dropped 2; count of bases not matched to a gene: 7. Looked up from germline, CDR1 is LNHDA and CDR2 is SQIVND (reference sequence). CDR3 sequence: CASSMRLGGPGANVLTF. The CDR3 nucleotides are TGTGCCAGTAGTATGCGGCTAGGGGGCCCTGGGGCCAACGTCCTGACTTTC. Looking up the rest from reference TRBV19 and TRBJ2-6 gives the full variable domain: DGGITQSPKYLFRKEGQNVTLSCEQNLNHDAMYWYRQDPGQGLRLIYYSQIVNDFQKGDIAEGYSVSREKKESFPLTVTSAQKNPTAFYLCASSMRLGGPGANVLTFGAGSRLTVL.

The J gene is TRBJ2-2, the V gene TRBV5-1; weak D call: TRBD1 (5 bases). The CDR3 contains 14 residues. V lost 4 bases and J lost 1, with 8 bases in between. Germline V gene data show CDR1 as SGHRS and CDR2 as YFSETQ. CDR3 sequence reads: CASSAGQNTGELFF. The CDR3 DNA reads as TGCGCCAGCAGCGCTGGACAGAACACCGGGGAGCTGTTTTTT.

CDR3 residues: CASSAVKEYSYSGNTIYF. The CDR3 coding sequence is TGTGCCAGCTCAGCCGTGAAGGAGTATAGCTACTCTGGAAACACCATATATTTT. This chain links TRBV18 with TRBJ1-3, with D hard to call. V gave up 5 bases and J gave up 0 bases, with 20 bases separating them. CDR1 is KGHSH and CDR2 is LQKENI in the germline V gene. The CDR3 extends over 18 amino acids. The full variable domain, its missing parts supplied by reference TRBV18 and TRBJ1-3, is NAGVMQNPRHLVRRRGQEARLRCSPMKGHSHVYWYRQLPEEGLKFMVYLQKENIIDESGMPKERFSAEFPKEGPSILRIQQVVRGDSAAYFCASSAVKEYSYSGNTIYFGEGSWLTVV.

The CDR3 loop reads CASSLLAGGDEQYF. Here the CDR3 DNA reads TGCGCCAGCAGCCTCCTAGCGGGGGGGGACGAGCAGTACTTC. This sequence joins TRBV5-1 and TRBJ2-7; the match to TRBD2 covers 12 bases. CDR1 is SGHRS and CDR2 is YFSETQ in the germline V gene. V dropped 4 bases and J dropped 5; count of bases not matched to a gene: 4. The CDR3 covers 14 residues.

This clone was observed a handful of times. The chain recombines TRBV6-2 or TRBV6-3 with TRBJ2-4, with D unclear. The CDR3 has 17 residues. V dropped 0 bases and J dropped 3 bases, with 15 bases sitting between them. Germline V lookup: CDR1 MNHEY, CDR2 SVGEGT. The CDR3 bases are TGTGCCAGCAGTTACTCGGCGAGCGAAAGCTTCAAAAACATTCAGTACTTC. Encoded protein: CASSYSASESFKNIQYF.

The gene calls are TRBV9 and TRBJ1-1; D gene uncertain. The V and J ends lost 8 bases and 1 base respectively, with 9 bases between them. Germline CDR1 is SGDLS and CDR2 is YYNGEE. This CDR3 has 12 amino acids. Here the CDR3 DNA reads TGTGCCAGTGGAGGGCCGAACACTGAAGCTTTCTTT. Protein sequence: CASGGPNTEAFF.

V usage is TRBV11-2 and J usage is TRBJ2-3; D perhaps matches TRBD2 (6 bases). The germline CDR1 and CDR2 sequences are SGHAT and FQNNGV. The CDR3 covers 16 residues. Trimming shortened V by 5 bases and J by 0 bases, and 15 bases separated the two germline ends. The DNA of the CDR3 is TGTGCCAGCAGCCAGGACGGCGGGATGAGCACAGATACGCAGTATTTT. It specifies CASSQDGGMSTDTQYF. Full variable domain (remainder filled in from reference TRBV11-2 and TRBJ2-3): EAGVAQSPRYKIIEKRQSVAFWCNPISGHATLYWYQQILGQGPKLLIQFQNNGVVDDSQLPKDRFSAERLKGVDSTLKIQPAKLEDSAVYLCASSQDGGMSTDTQYFGPGTRLTVL.

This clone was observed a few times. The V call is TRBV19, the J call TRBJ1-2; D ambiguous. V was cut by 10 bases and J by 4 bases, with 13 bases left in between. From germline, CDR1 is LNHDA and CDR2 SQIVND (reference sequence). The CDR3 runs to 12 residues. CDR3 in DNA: TGTGCCACTGCTTCGGTACTCTATGGCTACACCTTC. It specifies CATASVLYGYTF. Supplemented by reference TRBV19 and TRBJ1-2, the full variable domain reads DGGITQSPKYLFRKEGQNVTLSCEQNLNHDAMYWYRQDPGQGLRLIYYSQIVNDFQKGDIAEGYSVSREKKESFPLTVTSAQKNPTAFYLCATASVLYGYTFGSGTRLTVV.

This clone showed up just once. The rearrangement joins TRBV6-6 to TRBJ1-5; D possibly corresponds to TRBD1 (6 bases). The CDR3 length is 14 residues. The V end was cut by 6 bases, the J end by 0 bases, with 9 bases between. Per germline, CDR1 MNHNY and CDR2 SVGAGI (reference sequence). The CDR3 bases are TGTGCCAGCAGCCAGGGGACTAGCAATCAGCCCCAGCATTTT. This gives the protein CASSQGTSNQPQHF.

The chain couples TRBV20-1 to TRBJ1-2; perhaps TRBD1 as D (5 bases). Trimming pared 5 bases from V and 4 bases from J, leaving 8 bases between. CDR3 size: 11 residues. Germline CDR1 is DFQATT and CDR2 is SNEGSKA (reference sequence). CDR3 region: CSAPGGYGYTF. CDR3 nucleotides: TGCAGTGCTCCCGGGGGCTATGGCTACACCTTC.

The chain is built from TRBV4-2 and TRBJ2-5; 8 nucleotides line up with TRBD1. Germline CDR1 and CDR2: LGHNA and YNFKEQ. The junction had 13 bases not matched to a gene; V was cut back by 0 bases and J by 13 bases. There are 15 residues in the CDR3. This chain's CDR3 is CASSQDRLNRGALYF. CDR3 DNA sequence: TGTGCCAGCAGCCAAGATAGGCTAAACAGGGGGGCCCTGTACTTC.

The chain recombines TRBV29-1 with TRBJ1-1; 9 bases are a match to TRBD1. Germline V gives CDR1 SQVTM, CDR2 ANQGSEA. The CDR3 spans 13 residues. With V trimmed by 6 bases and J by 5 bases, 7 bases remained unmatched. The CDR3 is CSVTQGARTEAFF. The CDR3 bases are TGCAGCGTCACACAGGGGGCGAGGACTGAAGCTTTCTTT.

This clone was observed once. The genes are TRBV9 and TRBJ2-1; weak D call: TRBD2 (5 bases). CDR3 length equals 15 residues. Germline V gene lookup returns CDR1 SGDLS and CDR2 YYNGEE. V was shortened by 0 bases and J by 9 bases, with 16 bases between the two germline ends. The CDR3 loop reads CASSVGRARSFEQFF. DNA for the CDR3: TGTGCCAGCAGCGTAGGGCGGGCCCGGTCTTTTGAGCAGTTCTTC.

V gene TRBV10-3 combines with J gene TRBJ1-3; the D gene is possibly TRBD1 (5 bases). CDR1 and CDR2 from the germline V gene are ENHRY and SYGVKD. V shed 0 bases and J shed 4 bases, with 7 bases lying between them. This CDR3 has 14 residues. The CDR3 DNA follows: TGTGCCATCAGTGAGTCTCAGGGCGGAAACACCATATATTTT. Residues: CAISESQGGNTIYF.